This TCR beta chain was profiled in a study of OX40 agonist ivuxolimab in advanced cancers. TCRdb keeps only in-frame clones here, not all; method: immunoSEQ multiplex PCR. The data contain 55,000 to 85,000 clones, roughly 85% of them singletons. Germline V gene data show CDR1 as MNHNS and CDR2 as SASEGT. The CDR3 sequence is 10 residues long. Notes on this clone: Its matching antigen is unknown. At one end, the junction sequence differs from germline, possibly due to a read error.

Notes on the study in general: Low normalized clonal expansion also occurred in some nonresponding patients. Relative to CD4+ cells, CD8+ T cells on average had more expanded clones.

The TCR sequence derives from an adult with an advanced solid tumor such as melanoma, head and neck, liver or kidney cancer. The rearrangement links TRBV6-1 to TRBJ1-2; the match to TRBD1 covers 7 bases. The sample in question was CD4+ or CD8+ T cells sorted from blood, obtained in a trial of the OX40 agonist ivuxolimab. The CDR3 loop reads CASSELGTAF. CDR3 in DNA: TGTGCCAGCAGTGAACTCGGGACAGCCTTC.